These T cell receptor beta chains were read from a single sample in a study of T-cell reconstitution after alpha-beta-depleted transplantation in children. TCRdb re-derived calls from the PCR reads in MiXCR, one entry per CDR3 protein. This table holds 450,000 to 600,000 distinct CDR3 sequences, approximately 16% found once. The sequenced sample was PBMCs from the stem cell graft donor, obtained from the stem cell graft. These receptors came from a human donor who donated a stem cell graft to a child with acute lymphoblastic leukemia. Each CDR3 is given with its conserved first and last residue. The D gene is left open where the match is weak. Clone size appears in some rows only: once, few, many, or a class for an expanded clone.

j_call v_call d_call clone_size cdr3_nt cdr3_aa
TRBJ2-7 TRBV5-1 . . TGCGCCAGCAGCACCCCAAGCGCCGACAGCTACGAGCAGTACTTC CASSTPSADSYEQYF
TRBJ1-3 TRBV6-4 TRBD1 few TGTGCCAGCAGGAACCCGACGTCAGGACAGGGCCCTTTCGGAAACACCATATATTTT CASRNPTSGQGPFGNTIYF
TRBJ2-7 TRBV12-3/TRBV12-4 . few TGTGCCAGCGGAAGTTTACAGCATTACGAGCAGTACTTC CASGSLQHYEQYF
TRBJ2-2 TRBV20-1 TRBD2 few TGCAGTGCTAGGGTGACTAGCGGGGGTCCCGGGGAGCTGTTTTTT CSARVTSGGPGELFF
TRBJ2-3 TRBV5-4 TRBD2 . TGTGCCAGCAGCCCGGCCGGGACTAGCCCCGCAGATACGCAGTATTTT CASSPAGTSPADTQYF
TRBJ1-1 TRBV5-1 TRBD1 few TGCGCCAGCAGCCGGGGAGAACAGGGGGGGAAAGCTTTCTTT CASSRGEQGGKAFF
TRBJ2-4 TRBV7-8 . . TGTGCCAGCAGCTCGGCCCGGCTTGCCAAAAACATTCAGTACTTC CASSSARLAKNIQYF
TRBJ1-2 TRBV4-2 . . TGTGCCAGCAGCCAAGATGTCGGGGGGTACTATGGCTACACCTTC CASSQDVGGYYGYTF
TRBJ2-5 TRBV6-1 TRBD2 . TGTGCCAGCGGGCGGACTAGCGGGACAATGCCGCTCCAAGAGACCCAGTACTTC CASGRTSGTMPLQETQYF
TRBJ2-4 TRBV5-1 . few TGCGCCAGCAGCTTGTCGGCGGATTTAAACATTCAGTACTTC CASSLSADLNIQYF
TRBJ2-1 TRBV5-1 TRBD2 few TGCGCCAGCAGCGGGGCTAGCGGGAGCTCCTACAATGAGCAGTTCTTC CASSGASGSSYNEQFF
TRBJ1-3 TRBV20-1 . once TGCAGTGCTAGAGTACCGCAGGACTCTGGAAACACCATATATTTT CSARVPQDSGNTIYF
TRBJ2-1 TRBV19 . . TGTGCCAGTAGCGAGCTTGTTGAGCAGTTCTTC CASSELVEQFF
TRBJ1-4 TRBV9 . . TGTGCCAGCAGCGCCCGCGGGGGCACTAATGAAAAACTGTTTTTT CASSARGGTNEKLFF
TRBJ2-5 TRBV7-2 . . TGTGCCAGCAGCTTAGGGGGGTCAGGGAGGTCGGGAGAGACCCAGTACTTC CASSLGGSGRSGETQYF
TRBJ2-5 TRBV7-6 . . TGTGCCAGCAGCTTAGGACAGGAGACCCAAGAGACCCAGTACTTC CASSLGQETQETQYF
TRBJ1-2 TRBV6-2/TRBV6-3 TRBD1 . TGTGCCAGCAGGGACACAGGGGGCGAGAGCTATGGCTACACCTTC CASRDTGGESYGYTF
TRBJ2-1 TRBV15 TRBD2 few TGTGCCACCAGCAGAGAAGGGGGACTAGCGGTTCATGGTGAGCAGTTCTTC CATSREGGLAVHGEQFF
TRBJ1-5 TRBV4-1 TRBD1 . TGCGCCAGCAGCCAGCAGGGGGGGAGCAATCAGCCCCAGCATTTT CASSQQGGSNQPQHF
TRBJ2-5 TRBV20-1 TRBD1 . TGCAGTGCTAGCCTGACAGGGGGCGCGGAGACCCAGTACTTC CSASLTGGAETQYF
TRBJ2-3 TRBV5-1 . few TGCGCCAGCAGCTTGGAACCGGGAGTAAGAGATACGCAGTATTTT CASSLEPGVRDTQYF
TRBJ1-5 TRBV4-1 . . TGCGCCAGCAGCCAAGGACAGCGATATAGCAATCAGCCCCAGCATTTT CASSQGQRYSNQPQHF
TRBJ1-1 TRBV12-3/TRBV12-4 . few TGTGCCAGCAGTTTAAGGCCCTCTGAAGCTTTCTTT CASSLRPSEAFF
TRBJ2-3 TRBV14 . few TGTGCCAGCCAGACTAGTTCGGAAACGGGAGATACGCAGTATTTT CASQTSSETGDTQYF
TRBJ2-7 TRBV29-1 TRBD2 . TGCAGCGTTGCCGCCGGGACTAGCGGGAGGGGAGGAGAGCAGTACTTC CSVAAGTSGRGGEQYF
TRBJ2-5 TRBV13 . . TGTGCCAGCAGCTCTCGTTCGGTTGGTCAAGAGACCCAGTACTTC CASSSRSVGQETQYF
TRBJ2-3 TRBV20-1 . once TGCAGTGCTAGAGATCCCGCGGTCGGGTCCTCAGATGGCCCGAACACAGATACGCAGTATTTT CSARDPAVGSSDGPNTDTQYF
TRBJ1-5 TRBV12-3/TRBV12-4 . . TGTGCCAGCAGTTTAGCGGGATTCAATCAGCCCCAGCATTTT CASSLAGFNQPQHF
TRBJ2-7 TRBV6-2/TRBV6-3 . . TGTGCCAGCAGTAGGTTACAGCCCTACGAGCAGTACTTC CASSRLQPYEQYF
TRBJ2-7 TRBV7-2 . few TGTGCCAGCAGCCCCCCGGGACGGATGACTTCCTACGAGCAGTACTTC CASSPPGRMTSYEQYF
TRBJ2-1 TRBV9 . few TGTGCCAGCAGCGTAGAGGGTAGCCCCGACAATGAGCAGTTCTTC CASSVEGSPDNEQFF
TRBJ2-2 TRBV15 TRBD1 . TGTGCCATCCCCGGGACAGGGAATGGCGGCGGGGAGCTGTTTTTT CAIPGTGNGGGELFF
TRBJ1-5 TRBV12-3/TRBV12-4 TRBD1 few TGTGCCAGCAGTTTCCCAGGGGGGCCCCAGCATTTT CASSFPGGPQHF
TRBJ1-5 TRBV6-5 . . TGTGCCAGCAGTTACTCGTCAGCCAAGATGCAGGGACAGCCCCAGCATTTT CASSYSSAKMQGQPQHF
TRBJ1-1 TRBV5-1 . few TGCGCCAGCAGCGGGGACCGAATGAACACTGAAGCTTTCTTT CASSGDRMNTEAFF